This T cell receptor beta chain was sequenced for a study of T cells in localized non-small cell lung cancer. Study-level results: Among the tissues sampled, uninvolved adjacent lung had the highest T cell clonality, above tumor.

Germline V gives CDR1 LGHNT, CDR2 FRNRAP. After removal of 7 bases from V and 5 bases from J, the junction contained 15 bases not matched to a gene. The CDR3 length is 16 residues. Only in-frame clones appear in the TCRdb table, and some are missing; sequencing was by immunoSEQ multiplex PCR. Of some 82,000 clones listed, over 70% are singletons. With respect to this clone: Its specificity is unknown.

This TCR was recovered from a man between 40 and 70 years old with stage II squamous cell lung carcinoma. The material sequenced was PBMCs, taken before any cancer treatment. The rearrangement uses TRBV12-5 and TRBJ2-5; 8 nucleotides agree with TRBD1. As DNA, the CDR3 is TGTGCTAGTGCCCAGTCGGGGCAGGGGGCTAGGGAGACCCAGTACTTC. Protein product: CASAQSGQGARETQYF. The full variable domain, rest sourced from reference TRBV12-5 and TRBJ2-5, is DARVTQTPRHKVTEMGQEVTMRCQPILGHNTVFWYRQTMMQGLELLAYFRNRAPLDDSGMPKDRFSAEMPDATLATLKIQPSEPRDSAVYFCASAQSGQGARETQYFGPGTRLLVL.